The clone carrying this TCR beta chain has a single count. Antigen: not known. This entry is derived from a study of cytomegalovirus exposure and HLA in healthy donors. Study-wide results and caveats: Diagnosis of cytomegalovirus status made by the classifier reportedly showed high specificity and sensitivity. It was reported in a later analysis that an Asian-associated ancestry cluster showed fewer N-insertions than the 666-donor mean. Upon later analysis, HLA-associated TCR beta chains proved more clonally expanded than other, equally common chains.

PCR employed 60 Vbeta and 13 Jbeta primers. TCRdb's copy holds only in-frame clones and misses some; the assay was immunoSEQ multiplex PCR. The sample contains more than 80,000 clones, approximately 76% of which appear only once. V was pared by 0 bases and J by 7 bases, with 7 bases between. This CDR3 is 14 amino acids long. Germline V gene sequence: CDR1 LNHNV, CDR2 YYDKDF (reference sequence). The sequence was collected from a woman aged 55-75 years in good health and CMV-seropositive. Specimen: PBMCs. The rearrangement joins TRBV15 to TRBJ1-6; unclear D gene. The DNA of the CDR3 is TGTGCCACCAGCAGAGATTTGGGCAATTCACCCCTCCACTTT. Its protein product is CATSRDLGNSPLHF.